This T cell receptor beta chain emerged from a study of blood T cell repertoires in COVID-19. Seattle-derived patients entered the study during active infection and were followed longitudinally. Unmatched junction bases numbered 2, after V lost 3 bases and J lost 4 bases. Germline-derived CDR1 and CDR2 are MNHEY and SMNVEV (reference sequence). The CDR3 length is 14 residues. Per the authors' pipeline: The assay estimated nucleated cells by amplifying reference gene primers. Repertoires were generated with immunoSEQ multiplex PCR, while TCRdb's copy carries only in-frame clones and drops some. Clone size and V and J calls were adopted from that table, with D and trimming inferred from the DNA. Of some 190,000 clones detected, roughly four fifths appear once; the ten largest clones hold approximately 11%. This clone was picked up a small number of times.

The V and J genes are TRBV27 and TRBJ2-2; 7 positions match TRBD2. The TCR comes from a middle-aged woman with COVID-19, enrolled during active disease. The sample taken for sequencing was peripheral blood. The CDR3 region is CASSFSGGTGELFF. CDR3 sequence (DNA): TGTGCCAGCAGTTTTTCGGGGGGCACCGGGGAGCTGTTTTTT.